This passage covers 15 T cell receptor beta chains from one sample sequenced in a study of T-cell reconstitution after alpha-beta-depleted transplantation in children. The TCRbeta library was prepared with unique molecular identifiers. TCRdb itself ran the PCR reads through MiXCR, one entry per CDR3 protein. Among tens of thousands of distinct CDR3 sequences listed, more than 5.5% were seen once. The sequences come from PBMCs from the stem cell graft donor, collected from the stem cell graft. The receptors come from a human donor who donated a stem cell graft to a child with acute lymphoblastic leukemia.

This clonotype was found a few times. The chain joins TRBV7-3 to TRBJ2-7; TRBD1 aligns across 8 bases. The CDR3 runs 13 residues. The junction had 5 bases not matched to a gene; V was cut back by 5 bases and J by 5 bases. Germline V CDR1 and CDR2: SGHTA, FQGTGA. CDR3 DNA sequence: TGTGCCAGCAGCAGGGGGGACAGGAACGAGCAGTACTTC. It specifies CASSRGDRNEQYF.

This clonotype was counted only a few times. The V gene is TRBV27, the J gene TRBJ1-2, with D unresolved. Per germline, CDR1 MNHEY and CDR2 SMNVEV (reference sequence). The CDR3 extends over 13 amino acids. Trimming shortened V by 6 bases and J by 4 bases, and 12 bases separated the two germline ends. CDR3 coding DNA: TGTGCCAGCAGGTCAACCGGGCCCTATGGCTACACCTTC. Translating it yields CASRSTGPYGYTF.

This clonotype was detected ten times or more. The rearrangement uses TRBV7-2 and TRBJ2-2; 7 bases agree with TRBD1. V was pared by 2 bases and J by 2 bases, with 2 bases of the junction left unmatched. CDR3 length: 15 residues. The germline CDR1 and CDR2 sequences are SGHTA and FQGNSA. The CDR3 DNA sequence: TGTGCCAGCAGCTTACGACAGGGAAACACCGGGGAGCTGTTTTTT. Translated: CASSLRQGNTGELFF.

This clonotype has ten or more counts. The chain has TRBV12-3 or TRBV12-4 and TRBJ2-5, with unresolved D. The CDR3 sequence is 12 residues long. Trimming pared 2 bases from V and 4 bases from J, leaving 5 bases between. CDR3 sequence reads: CASSLYRETQYF. CDR3 DNA: TGTGCCAGCAGTTTATATAGAGAGACCCAGTACTTC.

This clonotype showed up many times. The chain has TRBV18 and TRBJ1-3; D is ambiguous. V was clipped by 8 bases and J by 0 bases, with 11 bases between them. This CDR3 has 14 residues. Germline assignment: CDR1 KGHSH and CDR2 LQKENI. CDR3 region: CASLGSSSGNTIYF. For the CDR3, the DNA is TGTGCCAGCCTTGGATCGAGCTCTGGAAACACCATATATTTT.

This clonotype came up many times. This chain uses TRBV20-1 with TRBJ2-7; either TRBD1 or TRBD2 may supply D (5 bases each). The CDR3 is made up of 12 amino acids. The ends were cut back, 6 bases at V and 4 bases at J, with 13 bases in the middle. Germline V gene data show CDR1 as DFQATT and CDR2 as SNEGSKA (reference sequence). Here the CDR3 reads CSAQGRNYEQYF. The CDR3 nucleotides read TGCAGTGCCCAGGGACGGAATTACGAGCAGTACTTC.

This clonotype has just a few counts. This chain uses TRBV11-2 with TRBJ2-2, with D unclear. Deletions cut 2 bases from V and 3 bases from J, with 4 bases between. There are 13 residues in the CDR3. The germline V gene has CDR1 SGHAT and CDR2 FQNNGV. In DNA, the CDR3 is TGTGCCAGCAGCTTATTCCACACCGGGGAGCTGTTTTTT. It specifies CASSLFHTGELFF.

This clonotype was seen repeatedly, ten times or more. The chain employs TRBV20-1 and TRBJ2-1; 15 nucleotides match TRBD2. J was trimmed by 8 bases and V by 6 bases; bases with no gene match: 11. Germline CDR1 DFQATT, CDR2 SNEGSKA (reference sequence). The CDR3 covers 16 residues. The CDR3 DNA reads TGCAGTGCCCGCCGGACTAGCGGGGGGGCGGGCTATGAGCAGTTCTTC. It yields the protein CSARRTSGGAGYEQFF.

The sample holds many counts of this clonotype. This chain links TRBV6-5 with TRBJ2-1; 13 bases line up with TRBD2. The V gene's germline CDR1 is MNHEY and CDR2 SVGAGI. V lost 2 bases to trimming and J lost 6 bases; unmatched junction nucleotides: 4. The CDR3 has 16 residues. In DNA form, the CDR3 reads TGTGCCAGCAGTTACCCCGGACTAGCGGGAGCCAATGAGCAGTTCTTC. Its protein is CASSYPGLAGANEQFF.

This clonotype has a handful of counts. The rearrangement uses TRBV9 and TRBJ2-7; 10 positions match TRBD2. Trimming cost V 0 bases and J 5 bases; bases outside gene matches: 11. The CDR3 is 17 amino acids. Germline CDR1 reads SGDLS; CDR2 reads YYNGEE. For the CDR3, the DNA is TGTGCCAGCAGCGTAGATGCTAGCGGGGGCCCAAGGGACGAGCAGTACTTC. Residues: CASSVDASGGPRDEQYF. Together with reference TRBV9 and TRBJ2-7, the CDR3 gives the full variable domain: DSGVTQTPKHLITATGQRVTLRCSPRSGDLSVYWYQQSLDQGLQFLIQYYNGEERAKGNILERFSAQQFPDLHSELNLSSLELGDSALYFCASSVDASGGPRDEQYFGPGTRLTVT.

The table lists this clonotype with many counts. The chain joins TRBV6-5 to TRBJ1-2; 7 bases are shared with TRBD1. After removal of 2 bases from V and 0 bases from J, the junction contained 3 bases not matched to a gene. The CDR3 sequence is 15 residues long. The germline V gene has CDR1 MNHEY and CDR2 SVGAGI. This CDR3 is CASSYQGGANYGYTF. CDR3 in DNA: TGTGCCAGCAGTTACCAGGGGGGGGCTAACTATGGCTACACCTTC.

The chain uses TRBV19 and TRBJ1-5; D ambiguous. This CDR3 is 13 amino acids long. V was shortened by 1 base and J by 5 bases, with 6 bases between the two germline ends. Looked up from germline, CDR1 is LNHDA and CDR2 is SQIVND (reference sequence). The CDR3 DNA reads TGTGCCAGTAGTATAGGGCACCATCAGCCCCAGCATTTT. Translating it yields CASSIGHHQPQHF.

The chain uses TRBV6-2 or TRBV6-3 and TRBJ2-6, with 7 bases identical to TRBD2. V dropped 8 bases and J dropped 0; count of bases not matched to a gene: 4. Germline values: CDR1 MNHEY, CDR2 SVGEGT. CDR3 length equals 15 residues. DNA of the CDR3: TGTGCCAGCCTGACGGGGGGCTCTGGGGCCAACGTCCTGACTTTC. It translates to CASLTGGSGANVLTF.

At least ten counts were recorded for this clonotype. The CDR3 is CASSFSLPGLAGGYQETQYF. Here the CDR3 DNA reads TGTGCCAGCAGCTTCTCCTTACCGGGACTAGCGGGGGGGTACCAAGAGACCCAGTACTTC. V is TRBV7-2 and J is TRBJ2-5; 16 positions match TRBD2. The germline V gene encodes CDR1 SGHTA and CDR2 FQGNSA. This CDR3 has 20 residues. With 3 bases clipped from V and 0 bases from J, the junction kept 10 bases outside the gene matches.

This clonotype has at least ten counts. The gene calls are TRBV6-1 and TRBJ1-5; 8 bases are shared with TRBD1. With V trimmed by 6 bases and J by 0 bases, 4 bases remained unmatched. The germline V gene has CDR1 MNHNS and CDR2 SASEGT. This CDR3 comprises 15 residues. CDR3 nucleotides: TGTGCCAGCAGAGACAGGGGCGCTAGCAATCAGCCCCAGCATTTT. Its translation: CASRDRGASNQPQHF.